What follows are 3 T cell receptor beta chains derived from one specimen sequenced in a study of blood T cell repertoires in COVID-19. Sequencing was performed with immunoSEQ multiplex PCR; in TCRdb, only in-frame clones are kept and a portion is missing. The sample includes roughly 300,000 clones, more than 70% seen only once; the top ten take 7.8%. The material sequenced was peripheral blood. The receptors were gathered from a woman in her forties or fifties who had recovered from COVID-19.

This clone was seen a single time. This chain's CDR3 is CASSYLSGSSTDTQYF. Written as DNA, the CDR3 is TGTGCCAGCAGTTACCTTAGCGGGTCTAGCACAGATACGCAGTATTTT. V is TRBV6-5 and J is TRBJ2-3, with TRBD2 matching 7 bases. CDR3 length equals 16 residues. The V segment lost 2 bases and the J segment 0 bases; nucleotides outside the gene matches: 5. Germline V lookup: CDR1 MNHEY, CDR2 SVGAGI.

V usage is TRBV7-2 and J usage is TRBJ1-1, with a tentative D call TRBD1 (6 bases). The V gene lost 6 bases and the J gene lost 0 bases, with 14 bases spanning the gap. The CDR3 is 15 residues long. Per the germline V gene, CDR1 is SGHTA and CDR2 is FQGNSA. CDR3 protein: CASRIGGRVNTEAFF. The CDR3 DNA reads TGTGCCAGCAGGATCGGGGGGCGCGTGAACACTGAAGCTTTCTTT. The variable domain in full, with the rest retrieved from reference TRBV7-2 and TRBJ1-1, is GAGVSQSPSNKVTEKGKDVELRCDPISGHTALYWYRQSLGQGLEFLIYFQGNSAPDKSGLPSDRFSAERTGGSVSTLTIQRTQQEDSAVYLCASRIGGRVNTEAFFGQGTRLTVV.

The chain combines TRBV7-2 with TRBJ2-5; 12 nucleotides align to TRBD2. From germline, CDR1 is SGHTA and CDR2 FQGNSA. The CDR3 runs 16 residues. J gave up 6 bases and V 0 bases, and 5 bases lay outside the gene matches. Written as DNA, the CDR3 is TGTGCCAGCAGCTTAGCTCCTAGCGGGGGGGCGAAGACCCAGTACTTC. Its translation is CASSLAPSGGAKTQYF. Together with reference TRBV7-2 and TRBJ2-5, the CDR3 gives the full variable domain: GAGVSQSPSNKVTEKGKDVELRCDPISGHTALYWYRQSLGQGLEFLIYFQGNSAPDKSGLPSDRFSAERTGGSVSTLTIQRTQQEDSAVYLCASSLAPSGGAKTQYFGPGTRLLVL.